A selection of T cell receptor beta chains follows, all from one sample in a study of shared clonotypes between healthy human individuals. Clones were read by immunoSEQ multiplex PCR, and TCRdb kept only the in-frame ones, dropping some. The sample shows about 2.1 million clones, about 93% of them seen only once. Source material: naive CD8+ T cells from PBMCs. The receptors shown here come from a man between 18 and 35 years old in good health. Some clones in this sample may be carry-over from other donors' samples. Each CDR3 is given with its conserved first and last residue. A D gene is named only where the DNA matches it firmly.

V | D | length | CDR3
TRBV5-1 | NA | 17 | CASSPLVHDSGTGELFF
TRBV27 | TRBD2 | 17 | CASRPLLAGGSTDTQYF
TRBV4-1 | NA | 13 | CASSQDFPDTQYF
TRBV29-1 | TRBD2 | 17 | CSADAGTSGRTWDTQYF
TRBV9 | NA | 17 | CASSVATGQVNTGELFF
TRBV27 | TRBD1 | 14 | CASQTGTASGTQYF
TRBV27 | NA | 14 | CASSFKPQAYGYTF
TRBV4-1 | TRBD2 | 15 | CASSLWEGPTGELFF
TRBV21-1 | NA | 12 | CASSKIWYEQYF
TRBV7-3 | TRBD2 | 18 | CASSLTTGLAGLTGELFF
TRBV28 | NA | 14 | CASSHETGHNEQFF
TRBV6-5 | TRBD2 | 13 | CASRSGRPYEQYF
TRBV7-9 | TRBD2 | 19 | CASSQIGGRLAAHTGELFF
TRBV28 | NA | 15 | CASSPPFQGQETQYF
TRBV27 | TRBD1 | 17 | CASSLAPGTGIWDEQFF
TRBV4-2 | TRBD2 | 16 | CASSGTSGRSSYEQYF
TRBV6-5 | NA | 15 | CASSYDPGNGNTIYF
TRBV2 | TRBD1 | 15 | CASRDRTGGPYEQYF
TRBV19 | TRBD2 | 18 | CASSPDRTSGIRGNEQFF
TRBV5-1 | TRBD1 | 15 | CASSSGQGLTDTQYF
TRBV9 | TRBD1 | 14 | CASSPGTGKEKLFF
TRBV27 | TRBD2 | 15 | CASSLPGTSFYEQYF
TRBV7-9 | NA | 13 | CASSPPPGTEAFF
TRBV6-5 | TRBD2 | 15 | CASSSRSGRSYEQYF
TRBV4-1 | NA | 13 | CASSQYSNQPQHF
TRBV5-6 | TRBD2 | 16 | CASSLGRSGPNYEQYF
TRBV5-1 | TRBD1 | 14 | CASSLAGTDNEQFF
TRBV27 | NA | 13 | CASSLLGTYEQYF
TRBV29-1 | NA | 16 | CSVESGEGVKTYGYTF
TRBV28 | NA | 14 | CASSPGLEIYEQYF
TRBV5-6 | NA | 14 | CASSLALLNYEQYF
TRBV10-3 | TRBD1 | 14 | CAISLGTGTYEQYF
TRBV29-1 | NA | 14 | CSVAGGRGGEKLFF
TRBV6-5 | TRBD2 | 15 | CASSPGTIRADTQYF
TRBV27 | TRBD1 | 13 | CASSPGQANTIYF
TRBV27 | NA | 15 | CASGYPTGFTDTQYF
TRBV5-1 | NA | 13 | CASAGGSYNEQFF
TRBV27 | NA | 14 | CASSPLDYKNEQFF
TRBV6-5 | TRBD1 | 15 | CASSYSRQGANGYTF
TRBV6-5 | NA | 16 | CASSYSKLRLTYEQYF
TRBV15 | TRBD1 | 16 | CATSGGDRYSNQPQHF
TRBV19 | NA | 16 | CASSIYGKGSNQPQHF
TRBV7-8 | TRBD1 | 13 | CASSLGTAWGLFF
TRBV28 | NA | 14 | CASSKRTIRHEQFF
TRBV5-6 | NA | 16 | CASSLASYRLNTEAFF
TRBV7-3 | NA | 14 | CASSLEAGDYEQYF
TRBV29-1 | TRBD2 | 15 | CSVSLAGEIVGELFF
TRBV7-8 | NA | 15 | CASSLALSGEETQYF
TRBV7-2 | TRBD2 | 19 | CASSAQPSIAGMVYNEQFF